This T cell receptor (beta chain) is drawn from a study of blood T cell repertoires in COVID-19. V dropped 6 bases and J dropped 5 bases, with 14 bases sitting between them. The CDR3 length is 13 residues. Per germline, CDR1 SNHLY and CDR2 FYNNEI. This table comes from immunoSEQ multiplex PCR, and its TCRdb copy is limited to in-frame clones, with some not included. The profile covers 140,000 or so clones, with roughly 80% appearing a single time and 5% taken by the ten largest. The chain has TRBV2 and TRBJ2-7, with a possible D match to TRBD2 (6 bases). Input material: peripheral blood. The TCR originated in a woman in her sixties or seventies with COVID-19, enrolled during active disease. The CDR3, as DNA: TGTGCCAGCAGGAGACCTGGAGGGAACGAGCAGTACTTC. This translates into CASRRPGGNEQYF.